The 18 T cell receptor beta chains below all came from one sample that was sequenced in a study of cytomegalovirus exposure and HLA in healthy donors. Primers: 60 Vbeta forward and 13 Jbeta reverse. Using immunoSEQ multiplex PCR, the repertoire was profiled, and TCRdb retains in-frame clones only, with some absent. Of about 260,000 clones in the sample, around four fifths were seen once. Sequenced material: PBMCs. The receptors were sampled from a woman in her forties in good health and CMV-seropositive.

V is TRBV11-2 and J is TRBJ2-5, with TRBD2 identical over 7 bases. Losses at the gene ends were 0 bases for V and 1 base for J; bases not matched to a gene: 5. The CDR3 has 16 amino acids. Germline V lookup: CDR1 SGHAT, CDR2 FQNNGV. Here the CDR3 reads CASSLDASGFQETQYF. In DNA form, the CDR3 reads TGTGCCAGCAGCTTAGATGCTAGCGGATTCCAAGAGACCCAGTACTTC.

V and J are TRBV7-2 and TRBJ1-5, with D hard to call. Germline CDR1 reads SGHTA; CDR2 reads FQGNSA. This CDR3 spans 16 amino acids. Trimming stripped 4 bases from V and 6 bases from J, with 19 bases between. The CDR3 spells CASSSPGGWAGQPQHF. The CDR3 DNA is TGTGCCAGCAGCTCCCCGGGAGGGTGGGCCGGTCAGCCCCAGCATTTT.

This clone was observed a few times. This chain links TRBV7-9 with TRBJ1-1; 7 nucleotides agree with TRBD1. The CDR3 contains 17 residues. Germline V gives CDR1 SEHNR, CDR2 FQNEAQ (reference sequence). V dropped 5 bases and J dropped 3; count of bases not matched to a gene: 15. The CDR3 here is CASSPRQGYDLDTEAFF. The CDR3 bases are TGTGCCAGCAGCCCCCGACAGGGATACGATTTGGACACTGAAGCTTTCTTT.

This clone was detected only once. The V call is TRBV5-4, the J call TRBJ1-2; D is unresolved. Germline values: CDR1 SGHNT, CDR2 YYREEE (reference sequence). V shed 0 bases and J shed 7 bases, with 10 bases lying between them. The CDR3 length is 13 residues. CDR3 sequence: CASSLGGQFGYTF. In DNA form, the CDR3 reads TGTGCCAGCAGCTTGGGTGGTCAGTTTGGCTACACCTTC.

The gene calls are TRBV7-2 and TRBJ2-1; D might be TRBD2 (5 bases). Trimming took off 3 bases at V and 9 bases at J, with 12 bases between the two ends. The CDR3 loop spans 13 amino acids. From germline, CDR1 is SGHTA and CDR2 FQGNSA. The CDR3: CASSFGEKVEQFF. DNA of the CDR3: TGTGCCAGCAGCTTCGGGGAGAAGGTTGAGCAGTTCTTC.

The chain carries TRBV29-1 and TRBJ2-5; 15 bases align to TRBD2. J was trimmed by 4 bases and V by 1 base; bases with no gene match: 7. Germline V gene lookup returns CDR1 SQVTM and CDR2 ANQGSEA. The CDR3 has 17 amino acids. CDR3 sequence (DNA): TGCAGCGTTGAAGGGACTAGCGGGAGGGCCTCTCTAGAGACCCAGTACTTC. Protein product: CSVEGTSGRASLETQYF.

The J gene is TRBJ2-7, the V gene TRBV13; D might be TRBD1 (5 bases). V was clipped by 5 bases and J by 9 bases, with 14 bases between them. The V gene's germline CDR1 is PRHDT and CDR2 FYEKMQ (reference sequence). The CDR3 has 12 amino acids. DNA of the CDR3: TGTGCCAGCAGCCTCCCAGGGCAGGGGCAGTACTTC. This gives the protein CASSLPGQGQYF.

The chain employs TRBV7-6 and TRBJ2-7; perhaps TRBD1 as D (5 bases). This CDR3 contains 15 residues. Deletions cut 5 bases from V and 3 bases from J, with 17 bases between. The germline V gene has CDR1 SGHVS and CDR2 FNYEAQ. CDR3 in amino acids: CASSPSQGPLYEQYF. DNA for the CDR3: TGTGCCAGCAGCCCGTCCCAGGGTCCCCTCTACGAGCAGTACTTC.

The gene calls are TRBV6-4 and TRBJ1-2; possible D gene TRBD1, 6 bases. The CDR3 has 16 amino acids. Trimming took off 2 bases at V and 4 bases at J, with 17 bases between the two ends. CDR1 MRHNA and CDR2 SNTAGT come from the germline V gene. CDR3 sequence (DNA): TGTGCCAGCAGTGACACCCCTTGGGCAGGGGCCTATGGCTACACCTTC. This translates into CASSDTPWAGAYGYTF.

The chain joins TRBV4-2 to TRBJ2-3; TRBD2 matches 9 bases. The CDR3 totals 15 residues. Trimming took 2 bases from V and 7 from J; bases not matched to a gene: 7. Per germline, CDR1 LGHNA and CDR2 YNFKEQ. In DNA form, the CDR3 reads TGTGCCAGCAGCCAAAGTCTAGCGGGATTGAATACGCAGTATTTT. The encoded protein is CASSQSLAGLNTQYF.

The rearrangement links TRBV7-9 to TRBJ1-2; the match to TRBD1 covers 9 bases. The V and J ends lost 4 bases and 4 bases, in that order; junction bases with no gene match: 16. The CDR3 runs 18 residues. Germline CDR1 SEHNR, CDR2 FQNEAQ (reference sequence). CDR3 residues: CASSYGGTGSLQVYGYTF. The CDR3 nucleotides are TGTGCCAGCAGCTACGGGGGGACAGGGTCGCTGCAAGTCTATGGCTACACCTTC. The full variable domain, in which reference TRBV7-9 and TRBJ1-2 provide the parts outside the CDR3, is DTGVSQNPRHKITKRGQNVTFRCDPISEHNRLYWYRQTLGQGPEFLTYFQNEAQLEKSRLLSDRFSAERPKGSFSTLEIQRTEQGDSAMYLCASSYGGTGSLQVYGYTFGSGTRLTVV.

This clone was counted a single time. The genes are TRBV28 and TRBJ1-5; 9 bases are a match to TRBD1. The CDR3 spans 15 residues. Looked up from germline, CDR1 is MDHEN and CDR2 is SYDVKM. The J segment lost 5 bases and the V segment lost 4 bases, leaving 6 bases of the junction unmatched. Here the CDR3 DNA reads TGTGCCAGCAGTTACCCCCGGACAGGGGATCAGCCCCAGCATTTT. This translates into CASSYPRTGDQPQHF.

This clone appeared a few times. The chain combines TRBV6-6 with TRBJ1-3; 7 bases match TRBD1. Per the germline V gene, CDR1 is MNHNY and CDR2 is SVGAGI (reference sequence). This CDR3 contains 16 residues. V trimming: 5 bases; J trimming: 4 bases; junction bases outside the gene matches: 11. The CDR3: CASSGGTEHSGNTIYF. The CDR3 bases are TGTGCCAGCAGTGGCGGGACAGAGCACTCCGGAAACACCATATATTTT.

The CDR3 coding sequence is TGTGCCAGCAGTTCGTGGCTAGCGGTATACAATGAGCAGTTCTTC. This sequence encodes CASSSWLAVYNEQFF. The genes are TRBV28 and TRBJ2-1; 7 bases agree with TRBD2. CDR1 is MDHEN, CDR2 SYDVKM, per germline. This CDR3 is 15 amino acids long. Unmatched junction bases numbered 7, after V lost 4 bases and J lost 4 bases.

This clone was seen once. This rearrangement joins TRBV28 to TRBJ2-1, with TRBD2 matching 12 bases. Per the germline V gene, CDR1 is MDHEN and CDR2 is SYDVKM. The CDR3 length is 16 residues. V trimming: 3 bases; J trimming: 3 bases; junction bases outside the gene matches: 3. The CDR3 DNA reads as TGTGCCAGCAGTTTCCTAGCGGGAGGGCACTACAATGAGCAGTTCTTC. This encodes CASSFLAGGHYNEQFF.

This chain joins TRBV27 and TRBJ2-7; 9 positions match TRBD1. V lost 6 bases and J lost 3; bases outside the gene matches: 3. The CDR3 covers 13 residues. Germline V CDR1 and CDR2: MNHEY, SMNVEV (reference sequence). CDR3 nucleotide sequence: TGTGCCAGCAGGGGGACAGGGCGCTACGAGCAGTACTTC. It codes for CASRGTGRYEQYF.

J is TRBJ2-7 and V is TRBV21-1; TRBD1, the D gene given by the table, was not confirmed from the DNA. TRBV21-1 is labeled a pseudogene. The CDR3 loop spans 19 amino acids. CDR3 sequence (DNA): TGTGCCAGCAGCAATTCGGACGCAGGACACCTCAATGCTACCTACGAGCAGTACTTC. Translation gives CASSNSDAGHLNATYEQYF.

Concerning this clone itself: Other DNA sequences in this specimen translate into the identical CDR3. The chain links TRBV30 to TRBJ2-3; 7 nucleotides match TRBD2. The CDR3 covers 14 residues. CDR1 is GTSNPN, CDR2 SVGIG, per germline (reference sequence). J gave up 3 bases and V 5 bases, and 8 bases lay outside the gene matches. In nucleotides, the CDR3 is TGTGCCTGGTCAAGGGAGCGGGGAACAGATACGCAGTATTTT. Translation gives CAWSRERGTDTQYF. The full variable domain, in which reference TRBV30 and TRBJ2-3 provide the parts outside the CDR3, is SQTIHQWPATLVQPVGSPLSLECTVEGTSNPNLYWYRQAAGRGLQLLFYSVGIGQISSEVPQNLSASRPQDRQFILSSKKLLLSDSGFYLCAWSRERGTDTQYFGPGTRLTVL.